The entry below describes one T cell receptor (beta chain). V was shortened by 2 bases and J by 4 bases, with 14 bases between the two germline ends. Germline V gene sequence: CDR1 KGHDR, CDR2 SFDVKD. This CDR3 region has 16 residues. Sequencing was performed with immunoSEQ multiplex PCR; in TCRdb, only in-frame clones are kept and a portion is missing. The repertoire has some 14,000 clones, around 78% of them found once; the top ten carry over 15%. This sample stems from a study of blood T cell repertoires in COVID-19. The chain carries TRBV24-1 and TRBJ2-1; D gene ambiguous. Material for sequencing was peripheral blood. This TCR was recovered from a man aged 35 to 55 with active or convalescent COVID-19. Here the CDR3 reads CATSDSAAVSYNEQFF. Written as DNA, the CDR3 is TGTGCCACCAGTGATTCGGCGGCAGTATCTTACAATGAGCAGTTCTTC.